Each of the 3 T cell receptor beta chains below was sequenced from the same sample in a study of naive and memory T cell subsets. Ligated cDNA underwent four rounds of PCR with nested alpha and beta constant region primers and SP2. TCRdb re-analysed the UMI-ligation and nested PCR reads in MiXCR, keeping a single row per CDR3 protein. The sample consists of 35,000 to 40,000 distinct CDR3 sequences, approximately 10% of them appearing once. The treatment: skin biopsy from PPD injection site in Mantoux-positive individual. TCR cDNA received a 3' ligated oligonucleotide that carried a UMI. The sample consisted of skin, taken from a tuberculin skin test site. These TCRs come from an adult in good health.

The rearrangement joins TRBV7-3 to TRBJ2-3, with D perhaps given as TRBD1 or TRBD2 (6 bases each). Looked up from germline, CDR1 is SGHTA and CDR2 is FQGTGA. The CDR3 extends over 16 amino acids. V lost 2 bases, J lost 4 bases, and 16 bases lay in between. The CDR3 region is CASSLGGQDGADTQYF. CDR3 sequence (DNA): TGTGCCAGCAGCTTAGGGGGGCAGGATGGAGCAGATACGCAGTATTTT.

In its sample, this clonotype was seen many times. The chain combines TRBV20-1 with TRBJ1-2; 11 bases agree with TRBD1. The CDR3 runs to 13 residues. CDR1 is DFQATT, CDR2 SNEGSKA, per germline (reference sequence). V lost 5 bases, J lost 3 bases, and 2 bases stayed unmatched. The CDR3 coding sequence is TGCAGTGCTCGGACAGGGGGCGACTATGGCTACACCTTC. Encoded protein: CSARTGGDYGYTF.

The rearrangement joins TRBV2 to TRBJ2-3, with no clear D. The CDR3 spans 16 residues. The V and J ends lost 7 bases and 2 bases respectively, with 19 bases between them. Germline CDR1 and CDR2: SNHLY and FYNNEI. The DNA for the CDR3 is TGTGCCAGCATGTCGTCCGGGCACAGCAACACAGATACGCAGTATTTT. This encodes CASMSSGHSNTDTQYF.